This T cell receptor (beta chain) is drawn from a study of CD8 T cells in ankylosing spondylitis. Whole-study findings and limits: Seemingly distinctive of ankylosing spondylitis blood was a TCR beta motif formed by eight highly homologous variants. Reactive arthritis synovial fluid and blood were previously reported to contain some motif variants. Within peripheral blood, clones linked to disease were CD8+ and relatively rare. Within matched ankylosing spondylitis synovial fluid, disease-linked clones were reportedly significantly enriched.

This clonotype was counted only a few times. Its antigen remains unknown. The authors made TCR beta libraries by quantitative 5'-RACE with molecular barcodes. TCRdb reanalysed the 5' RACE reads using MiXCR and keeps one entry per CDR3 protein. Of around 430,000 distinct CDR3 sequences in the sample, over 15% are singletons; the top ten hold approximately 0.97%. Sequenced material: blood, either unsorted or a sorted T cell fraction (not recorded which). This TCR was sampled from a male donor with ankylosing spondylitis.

CDR3 protein: CASSFSWDSSGANVLTF. CDR3 in DNA: TGTGCCAGCAGCTTCAGTTGGGACAGCTCTGGGGCCAACGTCCTGACTTTC. The V gene is TRBV11-1, the J gene TRBJ2-6; 7 positions agree with TRBD1. This CDR3 contains 17 residues. The ends lost 3 bases at V and 0 bases at J; junction bases unmatched: 5. Germline V CDR1 and CDR2: SGHAT, FQDESV (reference sequence).